This TCR beta chain comes out of a study of T cells in localized non-small cell lung cancer. Measured with immunoSEQ multiplex PCR; TCRdb has only the in-frame clones, and not every one. The sample lists 40,000 or so clones, roughly 80% occurring once. Points from the study as a whole: For the top 100 tumor clones, a median roughly 55 also appeared in adjacent lung. Longer survival (overall) was linked to higher T cell density in blood. The highest T cell clonality was in uninvolved adjacent lung, above tumor.

This clone came up a few times. Its antigen is undetermined. The starting material was PBMCs, obtained before any cancer treatment. This clonotype was obtained from a woman aged 40-70 years with stage II squamous cell lung carcinoma.

The CDR3 nucleotides are TGTGCCAGCAGGCCGAGAGCCACCACCCTCAATGAGCAGTTCTTC. As protein: CASRPRATTLNEQFF. This chain uses TRBV6-5 with TRBJ2-1; D is unresolved. The CDR3 is 15 residues long. The germline CDR1 and CDR2 sequences are MNHEY and SVGAGI. Trimming took 6 bases from V and 6 from J, leaving 18 bases between them.